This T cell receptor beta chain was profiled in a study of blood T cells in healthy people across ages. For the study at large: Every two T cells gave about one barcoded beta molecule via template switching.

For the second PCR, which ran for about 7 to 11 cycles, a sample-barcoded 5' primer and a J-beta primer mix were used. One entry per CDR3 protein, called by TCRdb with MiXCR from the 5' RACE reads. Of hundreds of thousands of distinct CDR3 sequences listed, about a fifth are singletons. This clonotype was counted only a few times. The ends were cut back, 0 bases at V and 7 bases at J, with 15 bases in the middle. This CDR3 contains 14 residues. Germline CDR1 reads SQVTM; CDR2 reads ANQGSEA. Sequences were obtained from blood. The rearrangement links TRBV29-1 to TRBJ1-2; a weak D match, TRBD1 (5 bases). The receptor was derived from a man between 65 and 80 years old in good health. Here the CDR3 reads CSVEDRGRGSGYTF. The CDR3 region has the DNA TGCAGCGTTGAAGATCGGGGTAGGGGCTCTGGCTACACCTTC.